The T cell receptor beta chain described here comes from a study of tumor and adjacent non-tumor tissue in lung cancer. Study overall: On average, productive TCRbeta reads reached about 4.4 million per sample.

The library came from three nested PCR rounds adapted from ARM-PCR protocols. Via MiXCR, TCRdb re-called the multiplex PCR reads, giving one row per CDR3 protein. The sample consists of over 80,000 distinct CDR3 sequences, 80% of them appearing once. Study-wide points: Tumor repertoires had a smaller top 100 clone share than normal lung. TCR diversity was significantly greater in tumor than normal lung tissue.

The V gene's germline CDR1 is SQVTM and CDR2 ANQGSEA. The CDR3 length is 12 residues. This sample's RNA came from whole unsorted tissue. Distant lung tissue was collected more than 3 cm away from the tumor edge. Chemotherapy-naive patients with new lung cancer underwent thoracic surgery in China, August–late 2014. For this clonotype: The target antigen is unknown. Because it lacks the conserved phenylalanine or tryptophan at the end, this CDR3 is likely a read error.

Sequencing used distant non-tumor lung tissue. V and J are TRBV29-1 and TRBJ1-2; no definite D call. This receptor was identified in a man aged 55 to 70 with small cell lung cancer. DNA for the CDR3: TGCAACACCCGAGGCGATAAGGATGGCTACACCTTA. Translation gives CNTRGDKDGYTL.